The 18 T cell receptor beta chains below all came from one sample that was sequenced in a study of blood T cell repertoires in COVID-19. Sequenced by immunoSEQ multiplex PCR; TCRdb stores in-frame clones only, minus some. The sample lists around 100,000 clones, 85% to 90% occurring once. The sequencing input was peripheral blood. These receptors originate from a human donor in a cohort sampled during active COVID-19.

The DNA of the CDR3 is TGCGCCAGCAGCTTGGGTATCTCGACAGGGGGCAAAGATGAGCAGTTCTTC. It specifies CASSLGISTGGKDEQFF. The chain recombines TRBV5-1 with TRBJ2-1; 10 bases align to TRBD1. Germline V gene lookup returns CDR1 SGHRS and CDR2 YFSETQ. The ends lost 0 bases at V and 8 bases at J; junction bases unmatched: 11. CDR3 length: 17 amino acids. Drawing the rest from reference TRBV5-1 and TRBJ2-1, the complete variable domain is KAGVTQTPRYLIKTRGQQVTLSCSPISGHRSVSWYQQTPGQGLQFLFEYFSETQRNKGNFPGRFSGRQFSNSRSEMNVSTLELGDSALYLCASSLGISTGGKDEQFFGPGTRLTVL.

J is TRBJ2-7 and V is TRBV19; 7 bases fit TRBD1. CDR1 is LNHDA, CDR2 SQIVND, per germline (reference sequence). This CDR3 spans 14 amino acids. The V and J ends lost 5 bases and 0 bases, in that order; junction bases with no gene match: 4. The CDR3 loop reads CASSAGTVSYEQYF. DNA for the CDR3: TGTGCCAGTAGTGCCGGGACAGTCTCCTACGAGCAGTACTTC.

The chain uses TRBV3-1 (or the pseudogene TRBV3-2) and TRBJ2-5, with 8 positions matching TRBD2. Germline CDR1 reads LGHDT; CDR2 reads YNNKEL (reference sequence). The V and J ends lost 5 bases and 5 bases, in that order; junction bases with no gene match: 4. The CDR3 consists of 13 residues. The CDR3 protein is CASSGTSRETQYF. The CDR3 DNA reads as TGTGCCAGCAGCGGGACTAGTCGCGAGACCCAGTACTTC.

This chain connects TRBV7-9 to TRBJ2-1, with 9 nucleotides matching TRBD2. V lost 5 bases, J lost 5 bases, and 13 bases stayed unmatched. This CDR3 region has 17 residues. Germline lookup yields CDR1 SEHNR and CDR2 FQNEAQ (reference sequence). The CDR3 coding sequence is TGTGCCAGCAGCGTGACGTACGGCGGGAGGGCCAACAATGAGCAGTTCTTC. This encodes CASSVTYGGRANNEQFF. The full variable domain, rest sourced from reference TRBV7-9 and TRBJ2-1, is DTGVSQNPRHKITKRGQNVTFRCDPISEHNRLYWYRQTLGQGPEFLTYFQNEAQLEKSRLLSDRFSAERPKGSFSTLEIQRTEQGDSAMYLCASSVTYGGRANNEQFFGPGTRLTVL.

The chain joins TRBV10-3 to TRBJ1-1, with 7 bases aligning to TRBD1. V lost 10 bases and J lost 0; bases outside the gene matches: 8. This CDR3 has 14 amino acids. Germline assignment: CDR1 ENHRY and CDR2 SYGVKD. CDR3 protein: CASRSGQMNTEAFF. The CDR3 nucleotides are TGTGCCAGCAGGTCGGGACAGATGAACACTGAAGCTTTCTTT.

CDR3 amino acids: CASSLDRVDEQYF. CDR3 sequence (DNA): TGTGCCAGCTCCCTGGACAGGGTGGACGAGCAGTACTTC. This chain uses TRBV18 with TRBJ2-7, with 8 bases fitting TRBD1. Germline CDR1 is KGHSH and CDR2 is LQKENI. This CDR3 has 13 residues. V was pared by 6 bases and J by 5 bases, with 6 bases of the junction left unmatched.

This sequence joins TRBV7-8 and TRBJ2-3, with TRBD2 matching 13 bases. The CDR3 runs to 15 residues. V shed 3 bases, J shed 8 bases, and the junction held 5 bases outside the gene matches. Germline lookup yields CDR1 SGHVS and CDR2 FQNEAQ. In DNA form, the CDR3 reads TGTGCCAGCAGCTTGGGGACTAGCGGGGTGGGTACGCAGTATTTT. Amino acid sequence: CASSLGTSGVGTQYF.

In its sample, this clone was seen a few times. CDR3 coding DNA: TGTGCCAGCAGCCACCTTGTAGCGGGAGGGTTGGGTAATGAGCAGTTCTTC. Amino acid sequence: CASSHLVAGGLGNEQFF. J is TRBJ2-1 and V is TRBV3-1 (or the pseudogene TRBV3-2); 11 bases map to TRBD2. Trimming at V came to 3 bases and at J to 7 bases, leaving 11 bases not matched to a gene. The CDR3 is 17 amino acids. CDR1 is LGHDT and CDR2 is YNNKEL in the germline V gene (reference sequence).

This rearrangement joins TRBV6-2 or TRBV6-3 to TRBJ2-3, with D maybe TRBD2 (5 bases). In germline, CDR1 is MNHEY, CDR2 SVGEGT. The CDR3 is 13 amino acids. V was trimmed by 6 bases and J by 4 bases, leaving 11 bases between them. The CDR3 sequence is CASRPSYPDTQYF. The CDR3 DNA reads as TGTGCCAGCAGACCTAGCTACCCAGATACGCAGTATTTT.

The V gene is TRBV7-9, the J gene TRBJ2-5; no clear D gene. V dropped 5 bases and J dropped 5 bases, with 9 bases sitting between them. The germline CDR1 and CDR2 sequences are SEHNR and FQNEAQ (reference sequence). The CDR3 loop spans 12 amino acids. The CDR3 loop is CASSPLAETQYF. The CDR3 bases are TGTGCCAGCAGCCCACTCGCGGAGACCCAGTACTTC.

The V and J genes are TRBV3-1 (or the pseudogene TRBV3-2) and TRBJ1-2, with 7 bases matching TRBD1. Germline V gene lookup returns CDR1 LGHDT and CDR2 YNNKEL (reference sequence). CDR3 size: 13 residues. The J segment lost 6 bases and the V segment lost 6 bases, leaving 7 bases of the junction unmatched. The CDR3 region is CASSRGTAHGYTF. CDR3 coding DNA: TGTGCCAGCAGTCGAGGGACAGCTCATGGCTACACCTTC.

The chain uses TRBV3-1 (or the pseudogene TRBV3-2) and TRBJ1-4; D call uncertain. In germline, CDR1 is LGHDT, CDR2 YNNKEL (reference sequence). Trimming removed 4 bases from V and 0 bases from J, with 9 bases in between. The CDR3 runs to 15 residues. CDR3: CASSPTEATNEKLFF. CDR3 in DNA: TGTGCCAGCAGCCCAACAGAAGCAACTAATGAAAAACTGTTTTTT.

The V call is TRBV25-1, the J call TRBJ2-3, with TRBD2 as a possible D gene (7 bases). With 3 bases removed from V and 2 bases from J, the gap between germline ends came to 12 bases. CDR1 is MGHDK and CDR2 is SYGVNS in the germline V gene. This CDR3 is 15 amino acids long. The CDR3 reads CASSEGGAPTDTQYF. As DNA, the CDR3 is TGTGCCAGCAGTGAGGGGGGGGCGCCCACAGATACGCAGTATTTT.

The chain links TRBV9 to TRBJ1-1, with TRBD1 as a possible D gene (6 bases). Trimming took off 0 bases at V and 0 bases at J, with 9 bases between the two ends. From germline, CDR1 is SGDLS and CDR2 YYNGEE. The CDR3 contains 15 residues. CDR3 DNA sequence: TGTGCCAGCAGCGTAGTGGGGGCGCTGAACACTGAAGCTTTCTTT. It yields the protein CASSVVGALNTEAFF.

The rearrangement uses TRBV11-3 and TRBJ2-7, with a possible D match to TRBD2 (5 bases). The V and J ends lost 5 bases and 7 bases respectively, with 12 bases between them. Germline V gives CDR1 SGHNT, CDR2 YENEEA. CDR3 size: 12 residues. The CDR3, as DNA: TGTGCCAGCAGCAACCGCCCGGGGGAGCAGTACTTC. Protein sequence: CASSNRPGEQYF. Full variable domain (rest looked up from reference TRBV11-3 and TRBJ2-7): EAGVVQSPRYKIIEKKQPVAFWCNPISGHNTLYWYLQNLGQGPELLIRYENEEAVDDSQLPKDRFSAERLKGVDSTLKIQPAELGDSAVYLCASSNRPGEQYFGPGTRLTVT.

In its sample, this clone was seen a few times. The chain joins TRBV12-5 to TRBJ1-3, with 11 bases that match TRBD1. V dropped 5 bases and J dropped 1; count of bases not matched to a gene: 4. The length of the CDR3 is 16 residues. Germline V CDR1 and CDR2: LGHNT, FRNRAP. Written as DNA, the CDR3 is TGTGCTAGTGGTCTAGGACAGGGGGCTTCTGGAAACACCATATATTTT. Its translation is CASGLGQGASGNTIYF.

The J gene is TRBJ2-2, the V gene TRBV5-4; 11 bases map to TRBD2. V was pared by 3 bases and J by 3 bases, with 1 base of the junction left unmatched. The CDR3 consists of 15 residues. Germline CDR1 SGHNT, CDR2 YYREEE (reference sequence). CDR3 sequence: CASSWGLADTGELFF. As DNA, the CDR3 is TGTGCCAGCAGCTGGGGACTAGCGGACACCGGGGAGCTGTTTTTT. The variable domain in full, completed from reference TRBV5-4 and TRBJ2-2, reads ETGVTQSPTHLIKTRGQQVTLRCSSQSGHNTVSWYQQALGQGPQFIFQYYREEENGRGNFPPRFSGLQFPNYSSELNVNALELDDSALYLCASSWGLADTGELFFGEGSRLTVL.

CDR3 amino acids: CASSESGGTLRKLFF. In DNA, the CDR3 is TGTGCCAGCAGTGAATCAGGGGGGACACTTAGGAAACTGTTTTTT. The rearrangement uses TRBV6-1 and TRBJ1-4; TRBD1 matches at 7 bases. CDR1 and CDR2 (germline): MNHNS, SASEGT. The CDR3 consists of 15 residues. V dropped 2 bases and J dropped 11; count of bases not matched to a gene: 11.